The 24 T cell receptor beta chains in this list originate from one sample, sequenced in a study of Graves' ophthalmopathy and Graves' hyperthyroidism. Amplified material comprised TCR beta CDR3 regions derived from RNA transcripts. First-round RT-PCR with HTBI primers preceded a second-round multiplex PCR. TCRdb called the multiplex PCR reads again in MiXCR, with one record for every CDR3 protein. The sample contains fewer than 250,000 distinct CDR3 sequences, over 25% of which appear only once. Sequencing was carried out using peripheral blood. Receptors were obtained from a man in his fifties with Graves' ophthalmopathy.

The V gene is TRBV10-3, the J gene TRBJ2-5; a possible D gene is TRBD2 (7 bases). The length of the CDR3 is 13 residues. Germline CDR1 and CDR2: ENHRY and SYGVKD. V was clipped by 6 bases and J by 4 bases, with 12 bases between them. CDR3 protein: CAIRPGGRETQYF. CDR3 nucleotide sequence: TGTGCCATCAGACCCGGGGGGCGAGAGACCCAGTACTTC.

The CDR3 protein is CASSLEEFLEAFF. The CDR3, as DNA: TGTGCCAGCAGCTTAGAGGAGTTCCTTGAAGCTTTCTTT. V and J are TRBV11-2 and TRBJ1-1; no definite D call. Germline V gene sequence: CDR1 SGHAT, CDR2 FQNNGV. This CDR3 contains 13 residues. V lost 0 bases and J lost 7, with 9 bases in between.

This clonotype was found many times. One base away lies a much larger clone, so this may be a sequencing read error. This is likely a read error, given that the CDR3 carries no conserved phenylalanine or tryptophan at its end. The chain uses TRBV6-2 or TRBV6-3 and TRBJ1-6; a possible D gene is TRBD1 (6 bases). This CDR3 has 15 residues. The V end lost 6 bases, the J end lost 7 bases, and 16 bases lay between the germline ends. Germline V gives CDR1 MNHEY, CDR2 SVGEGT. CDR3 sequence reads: CASSPTGGGNSPLHY. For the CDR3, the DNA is TGTGCCAGCAGCCCCACAGGAGGGGGGAATTCACCCCTCCACTAT.

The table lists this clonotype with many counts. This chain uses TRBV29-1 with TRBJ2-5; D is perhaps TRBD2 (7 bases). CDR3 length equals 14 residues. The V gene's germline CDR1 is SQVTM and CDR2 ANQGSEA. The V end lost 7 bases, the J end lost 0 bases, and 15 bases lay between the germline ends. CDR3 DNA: TGCAGCGGGAACCGCGGGGGCAACCAAGAGACCCAGTACTTC. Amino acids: CSGNRGGNQETQYF.

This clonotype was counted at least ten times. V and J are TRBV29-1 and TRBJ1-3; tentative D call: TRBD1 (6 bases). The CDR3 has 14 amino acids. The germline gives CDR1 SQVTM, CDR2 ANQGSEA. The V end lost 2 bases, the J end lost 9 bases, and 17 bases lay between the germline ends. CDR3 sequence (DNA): TGCAGCGTTGAAACCTACAGGGATACGGGCACCATATATTTT. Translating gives CSVETYRDTGTIYF.

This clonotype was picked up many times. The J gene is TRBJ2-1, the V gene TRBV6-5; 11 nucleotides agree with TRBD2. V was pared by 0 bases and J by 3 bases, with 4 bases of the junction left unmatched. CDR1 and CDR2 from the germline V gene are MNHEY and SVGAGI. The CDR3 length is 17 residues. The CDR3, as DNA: TGTGCCAGCAGTTACTCCCCGACTAGCGGGGTCTACAATGAGCAGTTCTTC. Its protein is CASSYSPTSGVYNEQFF.

The CDR3 DNA reads TGTGCCAGCAGTAGGGGACCTGGACAGTCCTACGAGCAGTACTTC. Translating gives CASSRGPGQSYEQYF. The V and J genes are TRBV6-1 and TRBJ2-7; possible D gene TRBD1, 6 bases. V lost 5 bases and J lost 1, with 15 bases in between. The germline V gene encodes CDR1 MNHNS and CDR2 SASEGT. This CDR3 region has 15 residues.

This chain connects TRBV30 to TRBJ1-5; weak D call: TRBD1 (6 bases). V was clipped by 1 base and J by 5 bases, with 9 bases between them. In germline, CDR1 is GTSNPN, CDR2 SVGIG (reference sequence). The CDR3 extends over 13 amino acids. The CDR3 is CAWSEGGYQPQHF. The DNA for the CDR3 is TGTGCCTGGAGTGAGGGGGGTTATCAGCCCCAGCATTTT.

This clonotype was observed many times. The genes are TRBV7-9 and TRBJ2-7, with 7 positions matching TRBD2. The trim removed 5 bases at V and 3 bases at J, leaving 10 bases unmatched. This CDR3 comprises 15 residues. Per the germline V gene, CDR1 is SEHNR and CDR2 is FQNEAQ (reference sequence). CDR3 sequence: CASSASTSGIYEQYF. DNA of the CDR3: TGTGCCAGCAGCGCATCAACCAGCGGGATCTACGAGCAGTACTTC.

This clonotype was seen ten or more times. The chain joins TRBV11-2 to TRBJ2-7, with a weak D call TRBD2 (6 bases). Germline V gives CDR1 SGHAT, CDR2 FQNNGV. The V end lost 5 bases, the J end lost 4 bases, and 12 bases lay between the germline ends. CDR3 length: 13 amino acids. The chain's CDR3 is CASSATSLYEQYF. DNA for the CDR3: TGTGCCAGCAGCGCGACTAGTTTGTACGAGCAGTACTTC.

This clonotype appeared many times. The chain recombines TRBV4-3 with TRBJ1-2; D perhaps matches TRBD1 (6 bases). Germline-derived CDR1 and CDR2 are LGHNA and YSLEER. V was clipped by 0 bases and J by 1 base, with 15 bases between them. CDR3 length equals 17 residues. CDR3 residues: CASSQDRRQGINYGYTF. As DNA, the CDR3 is TGCGCCAGCAGCCAAGATAGGCGGCAGGGGATTAACTATGGCTACACCTTC.

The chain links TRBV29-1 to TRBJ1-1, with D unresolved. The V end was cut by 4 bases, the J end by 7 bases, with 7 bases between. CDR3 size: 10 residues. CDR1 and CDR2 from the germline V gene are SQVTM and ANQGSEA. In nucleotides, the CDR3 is TGCAGCGTTGGCCTAGGTGAAGCTTTCTTT. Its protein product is CSVGLGEAFF.

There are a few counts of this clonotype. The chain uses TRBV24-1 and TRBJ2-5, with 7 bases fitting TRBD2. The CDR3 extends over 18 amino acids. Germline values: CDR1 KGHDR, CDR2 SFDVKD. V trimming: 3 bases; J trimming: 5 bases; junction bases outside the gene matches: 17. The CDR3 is CATSDPREKSGTWETQYF. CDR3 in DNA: TGTGCCACCAGTGATCCTCGGGAAAAGAGCGGGACCTGGGAGACCCAGTACTTC.

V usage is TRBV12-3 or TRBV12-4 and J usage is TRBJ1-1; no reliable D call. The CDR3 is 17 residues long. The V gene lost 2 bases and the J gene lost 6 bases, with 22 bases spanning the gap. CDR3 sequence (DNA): TGTGCCAGCAGTTTAAAGGCGCTCGGGCTCTACATCTCTGAAGCTTTCTTT. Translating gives CASSLKALGLYISEAFF.

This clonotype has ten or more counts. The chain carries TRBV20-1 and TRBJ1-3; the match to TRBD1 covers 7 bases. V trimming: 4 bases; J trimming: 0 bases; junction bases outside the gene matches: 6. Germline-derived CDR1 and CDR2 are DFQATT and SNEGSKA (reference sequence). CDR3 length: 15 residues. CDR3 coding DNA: TGCAGTGCTACCGGACAGGCAGTCTCTGGAAACACCATATATTTT. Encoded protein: CSATGQAVSGNTIYF.

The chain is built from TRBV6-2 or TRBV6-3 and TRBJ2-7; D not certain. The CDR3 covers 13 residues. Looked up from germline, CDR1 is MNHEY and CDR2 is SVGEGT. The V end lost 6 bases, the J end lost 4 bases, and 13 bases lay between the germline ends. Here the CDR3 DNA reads TGTGCCAGCAGCTCTCCCAAGGGTTACGAGCAGTACTTC. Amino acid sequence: CASSSPKGYEQYF.

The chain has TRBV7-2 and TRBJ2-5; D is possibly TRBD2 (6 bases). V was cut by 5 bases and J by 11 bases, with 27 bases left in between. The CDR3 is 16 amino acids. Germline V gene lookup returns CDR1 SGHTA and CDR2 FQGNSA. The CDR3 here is CASSGPAGWSHYEQYF. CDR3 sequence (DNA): TGTGCCAGCAGCGGCCCCGCGGGATGGTCCCATTATGAGCAGTACTTC.

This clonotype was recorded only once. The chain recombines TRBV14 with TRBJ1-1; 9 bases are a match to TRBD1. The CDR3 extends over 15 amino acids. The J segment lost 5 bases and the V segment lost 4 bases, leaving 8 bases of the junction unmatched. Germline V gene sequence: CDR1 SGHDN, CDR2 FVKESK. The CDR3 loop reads CASSPPGTGRTEAFF. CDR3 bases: TGTGCCAGCAGCCCCCCCGGGACAGGGCGGACTGAAGCTTTCTTT.

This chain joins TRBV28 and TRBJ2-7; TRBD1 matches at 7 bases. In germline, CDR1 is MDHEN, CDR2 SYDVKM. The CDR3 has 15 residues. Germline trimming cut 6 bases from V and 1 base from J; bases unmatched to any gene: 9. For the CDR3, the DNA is TGTGCCAGCAGCAAAACAGGGGATAAGTCCTACGAGCAGTACTTC. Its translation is CASSKTGDKSYEQYF. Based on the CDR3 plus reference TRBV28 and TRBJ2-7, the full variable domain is DVKVTQSSRYLVKRTGEKVFLECVQDMDHENMFWYRQDPGLGLRLIYFSYDVKMKEKGDIPEGYSVSREKKERFSLILESASTNQTSMYLCASSKTGDKSYEQYFGPGTRLTVT.

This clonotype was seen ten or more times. The CDR3 region has the DNA TGTGCCAGCAGCCTCGTACAACCCGAGCAGTACTTC. Protein: CASSLVQPEQYF. The genes are TRBV13 and TRBJ2-7; D ambiguous. Germline CDR1 is PRHDT and CDR2 is FYEKMQ (reference sequence). Trimming removed 5 bases at V and 6 bases at J, with 11 bases between. The CDR3 length is 12 residues.

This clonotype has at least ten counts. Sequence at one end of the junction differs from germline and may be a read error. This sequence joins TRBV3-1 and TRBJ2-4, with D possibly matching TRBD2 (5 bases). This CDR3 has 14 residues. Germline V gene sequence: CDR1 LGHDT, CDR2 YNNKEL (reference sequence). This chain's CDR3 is CASSQAGYKNIRYF. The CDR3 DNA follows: TGTGCCAGCAGCCAAGCGGGATACAAAAACATTCGGTACTTC.

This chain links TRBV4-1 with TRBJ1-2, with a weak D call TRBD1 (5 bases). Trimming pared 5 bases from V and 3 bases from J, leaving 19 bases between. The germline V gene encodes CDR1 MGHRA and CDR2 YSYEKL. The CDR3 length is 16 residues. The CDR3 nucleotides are TGCGCCAGCAGCGTAGCCTCGAGCGGGGGTTACTATGGCTACACCTTC. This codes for CASSVASSGGYYGYTF.

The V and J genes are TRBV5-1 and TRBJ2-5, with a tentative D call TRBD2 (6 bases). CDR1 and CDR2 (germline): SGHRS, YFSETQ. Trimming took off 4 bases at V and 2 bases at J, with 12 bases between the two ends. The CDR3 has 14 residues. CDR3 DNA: TGCGCCAGCAGCCACTCGGGGGTTCAAGAGACCCAGTACTTC. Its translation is CASSHSGVQETQYF.

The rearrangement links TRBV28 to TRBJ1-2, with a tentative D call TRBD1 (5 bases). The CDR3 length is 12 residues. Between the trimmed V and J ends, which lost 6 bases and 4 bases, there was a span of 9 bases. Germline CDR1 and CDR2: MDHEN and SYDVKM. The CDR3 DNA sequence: TGTGCCAGCAGAGACAGCGGCTATGGCTACACCTTC. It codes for CASRDSGYGYTF.